Listed here are 16 T cell receptor beta chains from one sample, sequenced in a study of T cell repertoires in aging, cancer and after chemotherapy (dated by TCRdb to between 2017 and 2020). The instrument was an Illumina MiSeq. Multiplex touch-down PCR with a mixed TRB-A/B primer pool was used to amplify rearranged TRB sequences covering the V, D and J segments. In-frame beta chains were kept once TCRdb had trimmed the public reads at Q25 with fastp and called clones with MiXCR. Each CDR3 protein gets just one entry, which takes the most common genes and DNA from the rows behind it. This sample lists 5,200 or so distinct CDR3 sequences; under 40% were detected once. Of the sample, approximately 43% is held by the ten largest clones. TCR beta rearrangements were amplified from genomic DNA isolated from peripheral blood, not from sorted cells or RNA. The material sequenced was blood. The source of these receptors is a human donor with a blood cancer.

The DNA for the CDR3 is TGTGCCTGGAGTGGGGAGGGCAAGTATGGCTACACCTTC. Its translation is CAWSGEGKYGYTF. The chain recombines TRBV30 with TRBJ1-2; the D is unclear. Deletions cut 1 base from V and 5 bases from J, with 11 bases between. Germline V gives CDR1 GTSNPN, CDR2 SVGIG (reference sequence). The CDR3 extends over 13 amino acids.

V is TRBV5-1 and J is TRBJ1-2; 8 bases agree with TRBD1. J gave up 2 bases and V 0 bases, and 0 bases lay outside the gene matches. The CDR3 has 14 amino acids. Per the germline V gene, CDR1 is SGHRS and CDR2 is YFSETQ. The chain's CDR3 is CASSLDRGNYGYTF. CDR3 sequence (DNA): TGCGCCAGCAGCTTGGACAGGGGGAACTATGGCTACACCTTC.

The chain has TRBV6-6 and TRBJ1-2, with 9 nucleotides matching TRBD1. Germline values: CDR1 MNHNY, CDR2 SVGAGI (reference sequence). V was clipped by 4 bases and J by 7 bases; unmatched bases: 7. The CDR3 extends over 14 amino acids. The CDR3 reads CASSLGQGSRGYTF. The CDR3 nucleotides read TGTGCCAGCAGTTTGGGACAGGGTAGTCGTGGCTACACCTTC.

The CDR3 DNA sequence: TGCAGTGCCGAAAGGACTAGCGGGTACGAGCAGTTCTTC. This gives the protein CSAERTSGYEQFF. The chain employs TRBV20-1 and TRBJ2-3, with TRBD2 identical over 11 bases. The better agreement between TRBJ2-1 and the DNA end casts doubt on the J call. Germline CDR1 and CDR2: DFQATT and SNEGSKA (reference sequence). This CDR3 spans 13 amino acids.

By proportion, this clonotype is medium-sized. This rearrangement joins TRBV6-5 to TRBJ2-3, with 8 nucleotides matching TRBD2. V was clipped by 7 bases and J by 1 base; unmatched bases: 4. From germline, CDR1 is MNHEY and CDR2 SVGAGI. The CDR3 has 14 amino acids. The CDR3 loop reads CASKKAGGTDTQYF. CDR3 sequence (DNA): TGTGCCAGCAAAAAAGCGGGGGGCACAGATACGCAGTATTTT.

This chain joins TRBV18 and TRBJ1-3; no clear D gene. This CDR3 has 14 amino acids. V lost 4 bases and J lost 4, with 11 bases in between. Germline V gives CDR1 KGHSH, CDR2 LQKENI. The CDR3 DNA reads TGTGCCAGCTCACGGGCGGAAGGAGGAAACACCATATATTTT. This codes for CASSRAEGGNTIYF.

This clonotype showed up just a few times. This chain joins TRBV5-5 and TRBJ1-5; a weak D match, TRBD1 (5 bases). The CDR3 consists of 17 residues. V dropped 0 bases and J dropped 0 bases, with 13 bases sitting between them. The germline gives CDR1 SGHKS, CDR2 YYEKEE (reference sequence). In DNA, the CDR3 is TGTGCCAGCAGCTTGGCCGTGGGGGATAATAGCAATCAGCCCCAGCATTTT. This gives the protein CASSLAVGDNSNQPQHF.

This clonotype was counted a few times. The V and J genes are TRBV6-2 or TRBV6-3 and TRBJ2-7, with D uncertain. CDR3 length: 12 amino acids. Germline values: CDR1 MNHEY, CDR2 SVGEGT. The germline V and J ends were trimmed by 4 bases and 3 bases, with 7 bases remaining between them. As DNA, the CDR3 is TGTGCCAGCAGTTTCCACTACTACGAGCAGTACGTC. This gives the protein CASSFHYYEQYV.

This clonotype has a handful of counts. The V and J genes are TRBV19 and TRBJ2-2, with D maybe TRBD2 (6 bases). The CDR3 runs to 12 residues. Trimming removed 11 bases at V and 5 bases at J, with 12 bases between. CDR1 is LNHDA, CDR2 SQIVND, per germline (reference sequence). The CDR3 protein is CALEGLTGELFF. In DNA, the CDR3 is TGTGCCTTGGAGGGGTTGACCGGGGAGCTGTTTTTT. The variable domain in full, completed from reference TRBV19 and TRBJ2-2, reads DGGITQSPKYLFRKEGQNVTLSCEQNLNHDAMYWYRQDPGQGLRLIYYSQIVNDFQKGDIAEGYSVSREKKESFPLTVTSAQKNPTAFYLCALEGLTGELFFGEGSRLTVL.

By frequency in the sample, this clonotype is medium-sized. V and J are TRBV24-1 and TRBJ2-5; the D gene is possibly TRBD2 (7 bases). Between the trimmed V and J ends, which lost 5 bases and 5 bases, there was a span of 20 bases. CDR1 is KGHDR and CDR2 is SFDVKD in the germline V gene. The CDR3 spans 16 residues. CDR3: CATSVETGGLGETQYF. CDR3 sequence (DNA): TGTGCCACCAGTGTCGAAACGGGGGGCCTGGGTGAGACCCAGTACTTC.

This clonotype was counted a few times. The V and J genes are TRBV6-5 and TRBJ2-7, with 8 bases that match TRBD1. The V segment lost 10 bases and the J segment 5 bases; nucleotides outside the gene matches: 13. This CDR3 spans 14 amino acids. Germline V CDR1 and CDR2: MNHEY, SVGAGI. The CDR3 is CATSPGAGGHEQYV. The CDR3 DNA sequence: TGTGCCACCTCACCAGGGGCAGGGGGCCACGAGCAGTACGTC.

The chain employs TRBV27 and TRBJ1-2; D not certain. There are 15 residues in the CDR3. Trimming cost V 4 bases and J 8 bases, with 20 bases left between them. CDR1 is MNHEY, CDR2 SMNVEV, per germline (reference sequence). CDR3 nucleotide sequence: TGTGCCAGCAGTTCTAATGCCGGAACGAGGAGAGGCTACACCTTC. Its translation: CASSSNAGTRRGYTF.

This chain joins TRBV24-1 and TRBJ2-1; 11 nucleotides match TRBD2. CDR1 is KGHDR and CDR2 is SFDVKD in the germline V gene. J lost 5 bases, V lost 4 bases, and 6 bases had no gene match. There are 16 residues in the CDR3. For the CDR3, the DNA is TGTGCCACCAGTGACCCTAGCGGGGGGTACGACAATGAGCAGTTCTTC. Its translation is CATSDPSGGYDNEQFF.

The V gene is TRBV12-3 or TRBV12-4, the J gene TRBJ1-2; maybe TRBD1 (5 bases). There are 14 residues in the CDR3. The V gene lost 5 bases and the J gene lost 2 bases, with 12 bases spanning the gap. Written as DNA, the CDR3 is TGTGCCAGCAGTGGGACGGGCATAAACTATGGCTACACCTTC. Translated, it gives CASSGTGINYGYTF.

This chain connects TRBV7-6 to TRBJ2-3; TRBD1 aligns across 11 bases. The CDR3 consists of 16 residues. Germline CDR1 SGHVS, CDR2 FNYEAQ. V trimming: 1 base; J trimming: 2 bases; junction bases outside the gene matches: 2. The CDR3 protein is CASSLGTGGNTDTQYF. CDR3 nucleotides: TGTGCCAGCAGCTTAGGGACAGGGGGCAACACAGATACGCAGTATTTT.

This chain links TRBV10-3 with TRBJ2-3; 10 bases align to TRBD2. In germline, CDR1 is ENHRY, CDR2 SYGVKD. The length of the CDR3 is 15 residues. V lost 6 bases to trimming and J lost 0 bases; unmatched junction nucleotides: 3. CDR3 in DNA: TGTGCCATCAGGGAGCGGGGGGGGAGCACAGATACGCAGTATTTT. Amino acid sequence: CAIRERGGSTDTQYF.